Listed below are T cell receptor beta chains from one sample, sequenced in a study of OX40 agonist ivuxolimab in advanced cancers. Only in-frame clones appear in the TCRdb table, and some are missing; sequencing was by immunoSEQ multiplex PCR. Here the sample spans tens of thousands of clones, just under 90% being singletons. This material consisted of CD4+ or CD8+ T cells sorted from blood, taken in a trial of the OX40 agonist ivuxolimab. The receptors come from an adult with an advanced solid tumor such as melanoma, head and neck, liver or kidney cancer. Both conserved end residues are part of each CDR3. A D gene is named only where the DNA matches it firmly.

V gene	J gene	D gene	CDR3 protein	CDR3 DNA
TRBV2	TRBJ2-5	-	CASRQLLGSGETQYF	TGTGCCAGCAGACAACTACTAGGGTCCGGGGAGACCCAGTACTTC
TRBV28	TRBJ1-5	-	CASHLGAVNQPQHF	TGTGCCAGCCACTTGGGAGCCGTCAATCAGCCCCAGCATTTT
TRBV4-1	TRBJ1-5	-	CASSQRTLDSDQPQHF	TGCGCCAGCAGTCAAAGGACGCTCGATTCTGATCAGCCCCAGCATTTT
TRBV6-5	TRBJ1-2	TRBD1	CASSYYSTGVGYGYTF	TGTGCCAGCAGTTACTATTCTACAGGGGTGGGCTATGGCTACACCTTC
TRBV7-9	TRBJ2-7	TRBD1	CASSPLRDRDSYEQYF	TGTGCCAGCAGCCCTCTCCGGGACAGGGACTCCTACGAGCAGTACTTC
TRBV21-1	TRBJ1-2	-	CASSKVDGDACGYTF	TGTGCCAGCAGCAAAGTAGACGGAGACGCGTGTGGCTACACCTTC
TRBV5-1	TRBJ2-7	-	CASSLGDTFYEQYF	TGCGCCAGCAGCTTGGGGGACACTTTTTACGAGCAGTACTTC
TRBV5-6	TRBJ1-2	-	CASSFPSLLYGYTF	TGTGCCAGCAGCTTTCCGAGTTTACTCTATGGCTACACCTTC
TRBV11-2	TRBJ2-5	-	CASRSRRDQETQYF	TGTGCCAGCAGGAGCCGGAGGGACCAAGAGACCCAGTACTTC
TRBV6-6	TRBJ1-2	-	CASSYGVLYGYTF	TGTGCCAGCAGTTACGGCGTCCTATATGGCTACACCTTC
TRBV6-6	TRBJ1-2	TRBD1	CASSRPRGSLNGYTF	TGTGCCAGCAGTCGCCCCAGGGGGAGTTTAAATGGCTACACCTTC